The clone carrying this TCR beta chain was seen a single time. Genomic DNA served as template for TCR beta VDJ and CDR3 profiling. TCRdb re-analysed the reads in MiXCR, keeping a single row per CDR3 protein. Altogether roughly 80,000 distinct CDR3 sequences are present, around 44% being singletons, with the ten largest covering 66%. Deletions cut 1 base from V and 4 bases from J, with 12 bases between. The CDR3 is 15 amino acids. CDR1 is MNHNS and CDR2 is SASEGT in the germline V gene. This specimen comes from a study of CD8+CD57+ T cells in acquired aplastic anemia. The sample consisted of sorted CD4+, CD8+, or CD8+CD57+ T cells (not recorded which) from PBMCs. The TCR comes from a human donor in good health, serving as a control. The rearrangement uses TRBV6-1 and TRBJ2-3; D is ambiguous. The CDR3 DNA sequence: TGTGCCAGCAGTGAAGGGCCGGAACGGGCAGATACGCAGTATTTT. It translates to CASSEGPERADTQYF.